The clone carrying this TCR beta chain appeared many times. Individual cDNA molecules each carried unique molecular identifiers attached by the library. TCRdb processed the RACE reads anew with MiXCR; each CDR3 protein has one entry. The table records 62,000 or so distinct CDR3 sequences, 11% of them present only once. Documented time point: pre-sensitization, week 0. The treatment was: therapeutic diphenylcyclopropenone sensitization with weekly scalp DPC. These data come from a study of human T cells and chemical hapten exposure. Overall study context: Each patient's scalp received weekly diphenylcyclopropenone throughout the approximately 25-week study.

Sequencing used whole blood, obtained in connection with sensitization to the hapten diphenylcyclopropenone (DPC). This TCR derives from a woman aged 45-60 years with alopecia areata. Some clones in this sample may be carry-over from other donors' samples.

The CDR3 sequence: CASRGTGGFTEAFF. In DNA form, the CDR3 reads TGTGCCAGCAGAGGGACAGGGGGCTTTACTGAAGCTTTCTTT. V usage is TRBV28 and J usage is TRBJ1-1; 12 positions match TRBD1. CDR1 and CDR2 from the germline V gene are MDHEN and SYDVKM. CDR3 length equals 14 residues. Germline trimming cut 6 bases from V and 5 bases from J; bases unmatched to any gene: 4.